Listed here are 2 T cell receptor beta chains from one sample, sequenced in a study of tissue T cells after allogeneic stem cell transplantation. The data were produced by immunoSEQ multiplex PCR, yet TCRdb's version contains in-frame clones alone and is incomplete. This repertoire shows approximately 5,000 clones, over 50% found once; its top ten account for 9%. The time point was: mouse harvest day 7 after allogeneic transplant. Each mouse received 10^7 T-cell-depleted marrow cells plus 10^6 splenic CD5+ T cells by tail vein. The source material was gut tissue. These TCRs come from a female BALB/c mouse given C57BL/6 T cells with graft-versus-host disease after an allogeneic hematopoietic cell transplant.

This clone was counted only a few times. These gene names are mouse names. CDR3 DNA (partial): TGTGCCAGCAGTCTGGGGGACAACTCCTATGAACAGTAC. It encodes CASSLGDNSYEQY. The CDR3, in full, reads CASSLGDNSYEQYF. The rearrangement uses TRBV26 and TRBJ2-7; TRBD1 is a possible D gene (6 bases). The CDR3 end is not reached by the read, which stops 1 residue before it; the germline J gene fills it in. V was pared by 2 bases and J by 0 bases, with 8 bases between. The germline gives CDR1 KGHPV, CDR2 FQNQEV (reference sequence). The CDR3 runs 14 residues.

With regard to this clone: Gene names and germline refer to mouse. The read terminates 1 residue before the CDR3 end, so the remaining end is supplied by the germline J gene. V and J are TRBV12-2 and TRBJ2-7; TRBD2 matches 7 bases. J gave up 2 bases and V 3 bases, and 3 bases lay outside the gene matches. The length of the CDR3 is 13 residues. Germline lookup yields CDR1 SGHLS and CDR2 HYDKME. The CDR3 loop is CASSVGGTYEQYF. The CDR3 bases that were read are TGTGCCAGCTCTGTTGGGGGGACCTATGAACAGTAC.